The clone carrying this T cell receptor beta chain occurred a few times. Its antigen is undetermined. The repertoire was sequenced with immunoSEQ multiplex PCR; TCRdb's copy has only in-frame clones and lacks some. The sample has 4,000 to 5,000 clones, 28% seen once; the top ten hold about 5.3%. This entry comes from a study of T cells in localized non-small cell lung cancer. Regarding the study as a whole: A median of approximately 60 of the top 100 tumor clones appeared in adjacent lung, which was paired and uninvolved.

The V gene's germline CDR1 is SGHNT and CDR2 YENEEA. The CDR3 loop spans 15 amino acids. V shed 3 bases, J shed 5 bases, and the junction held 8 bases outside the gene matches. This receptor was obtained from a man aged 40-75 years with stage II lung adenocarcinoma. The chain joins TRBV11-3 to TRBJ1-1; 8 bases are shared with TRBD1. The source was lung tumor tissue, collected before any cancer treatment. The DNA of the CDR3 is TGTGCCAGCAGCTTGGGAACAGGGGGTGGAACTGAAGCTTTCTTT. Translating gives CASSLGTGGGTEAFF.